This is a list of T cell receptor beta chains from one sample in a study of blood T cell repertoires in COVID-19. Method: immunoSEQ multiplex PCR; TCRdb's copy keeps in-frame clones and lacks some. The table shows about 190,000 clones, with roughly 89% occurring only once. Sequencing was performed on PBMCs or T cells enriched from blood (not recorded which). These receptors all stem from a woman in her twenties or thirties who had been exposed to COVID-19. The CDR3 runs from the conserved cysteine through the conserved F or W. The order of the fields is clone size, J gene, D gene, V gene, CDR3 DNA, CDR3 protein. The D gene is left open where the match is weak. A row's size may be missing; if present it is once, few, many or a size class.

>-|TRBJ1-1|TRBD1|TRBV5-5
TGTGCCAGCAGCTTGCGGTGGGACAGGGACACTGAAGCTTTCTTT
CASSLRWDRDTEAFF
>few|TRBJ2-7|-|TRBV4-2
TGTGCCAGCAGCCTTACTAGAAGTGGCGAGCAGTACTTC
CASSLTRSGEQYF
>once|TRBJ1-5|-|TRBV19
TGTGCCAGTAGACCCCAAGGGGGTACGGAGCCCCAGCATTTT
CASRPQGGTEPQHF
>-|TRBJ2-7|-|TRBV6-2/TRBV6-3
TGTGCCAGCAGTTACGTCGGGGTGGCAGCCTACGAGCAGTACTTC
CASSYVGVAAYEQYF
>-|TRBJ1-6|TRBD1|TRBV5-4
TGTGCCAGCAGCGCAGGGGGAAGCTCCTATAATTCACCCCTCCACTTT
CASSAGGSSYNSPLHF
>-|TRBJ1-5|TRBD1|TRBV7-2
TGTGCCAGCAAGGGGGCGGGGGGTAGCAATCAGCCCCAGCATTTT
CASKGAGGSNQPQHF
>-|TRBJ1-6|-|TRBV11-2
TGTGCCAGCAGCACAGCCGGTTCTAATTCACCCCTCCACTTT
CASSTAGSNSPLHF
>-|TRBJ2-7|-|TRBV7-2
TGTGCCAGCAGCTTGTTAAGCTCCAGGGCTGCGCCTTCTCGCTACGAGCAGTACTTC
CASSLLSSRAAPSRYEQYF
>-|TRBJ1-1|TRBD1|TRBV7-8
TGTGCCAGCAGTAAAAGGGGGGACAGGGGCATGAACACTGAAGCTTTCTTT
CASSKRGDRGMNTEAFF
>many|TRBJ1-4|TRBD1|TRBV23-1
TGCGCCAGCAGTCAAGACAGGGCAACTAATGAAAAACTGTTTTTT
CASSQDRATNEKLFF
>-|TRBJ1-2|-|TRBV6-5
TGTGCCAGCAGGTACACGCCACAGGGTAGTGGCTACACCTTC
CASRYTPQGSGYTF